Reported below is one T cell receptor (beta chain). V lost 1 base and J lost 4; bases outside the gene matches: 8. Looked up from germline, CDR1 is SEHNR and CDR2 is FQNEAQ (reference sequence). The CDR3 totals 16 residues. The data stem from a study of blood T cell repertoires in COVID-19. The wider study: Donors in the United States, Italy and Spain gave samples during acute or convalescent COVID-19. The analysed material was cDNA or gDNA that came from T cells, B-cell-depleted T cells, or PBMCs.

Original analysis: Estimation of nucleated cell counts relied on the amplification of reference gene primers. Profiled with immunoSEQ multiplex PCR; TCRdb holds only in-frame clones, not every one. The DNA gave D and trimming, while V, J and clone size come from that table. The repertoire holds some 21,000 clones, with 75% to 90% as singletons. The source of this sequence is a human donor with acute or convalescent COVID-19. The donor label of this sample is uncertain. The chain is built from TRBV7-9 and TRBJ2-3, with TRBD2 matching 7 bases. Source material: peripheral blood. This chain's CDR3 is CASSLVVGGGADTQYF. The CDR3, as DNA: TGTGCCAGCAGCTTAGTGGTTGGCGGGGGAGCAGATACGCAGTATTTT.